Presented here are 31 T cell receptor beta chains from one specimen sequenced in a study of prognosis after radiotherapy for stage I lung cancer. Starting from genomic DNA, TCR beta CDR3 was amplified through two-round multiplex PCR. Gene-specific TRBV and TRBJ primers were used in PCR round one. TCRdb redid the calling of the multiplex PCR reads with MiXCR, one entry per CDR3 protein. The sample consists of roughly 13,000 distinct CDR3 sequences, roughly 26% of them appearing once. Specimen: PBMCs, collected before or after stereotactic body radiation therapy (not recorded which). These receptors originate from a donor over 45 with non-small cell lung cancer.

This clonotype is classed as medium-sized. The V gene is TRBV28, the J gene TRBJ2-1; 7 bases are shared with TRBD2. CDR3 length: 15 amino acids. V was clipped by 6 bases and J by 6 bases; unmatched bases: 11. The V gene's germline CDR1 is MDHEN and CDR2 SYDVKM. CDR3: CASREKSGKGNEQFF. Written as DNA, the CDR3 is TGTGCCAGCAGGGAGAAAAGCGGGAAGGGCAATGAGCAGTTCTTC.

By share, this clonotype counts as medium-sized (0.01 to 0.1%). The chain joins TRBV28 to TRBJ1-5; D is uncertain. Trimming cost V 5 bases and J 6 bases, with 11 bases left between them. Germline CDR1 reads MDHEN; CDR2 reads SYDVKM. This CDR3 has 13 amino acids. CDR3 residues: CASSPLGGQPQHF. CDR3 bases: TGTGCCAGCAGTCCACTCGGAGGTCAGCCCCAGCATTTT.

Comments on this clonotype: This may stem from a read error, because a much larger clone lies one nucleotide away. CDR3 sequence: CASGGGQGDNQPQHF. CDR3 coding DNA: TGTGCCAGCGGTGGCGGACAGGGGGACAATCAGCCCCAGCATTTT. The V and J genes are TRBV6-2 or TRBV6-3 and TRBJ1-5, with TRBD1 matching 10 bases. Germline trimming cut 8 bases from V and 3 bases from J; bases unmatched to any gene: 7. This CDR3 contains 15 residues. Looked up from germline, CDR1 is MNHEY and CDR2 is SVGEGT.

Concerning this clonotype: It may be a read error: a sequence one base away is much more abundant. The CDR3 bases are TGTGCCAGCAGTATACAGGGCACAAACATTCAGTACTTC. As protein: CASSIQGTNIQYF. V usage is TRBV28 and J usage is TRBJ2-4, with TRBD1 as a possible D gene (6 bases). CDR3 length: 13 residues. Trimming removed 5 bases at V and 6 bases at J, with 11 bases between. The V gene's germline CDR1 is MDHEN and CDR2 SYDVKM.

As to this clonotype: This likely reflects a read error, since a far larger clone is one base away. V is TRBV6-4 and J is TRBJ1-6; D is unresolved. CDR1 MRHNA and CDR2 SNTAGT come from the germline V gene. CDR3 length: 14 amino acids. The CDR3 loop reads CASSTSDGNSPLPF. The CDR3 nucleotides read TGTGCCAGCAGTACCTCGGACGGGAATTCACCCCTCCCCTTT.

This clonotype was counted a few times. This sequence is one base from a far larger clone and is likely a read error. The chain's CDR3 is CASRETQGIHYGYTF. As DNA, the CDR3 is TGTGCCAGCAGGGAAACGCAGGGGATCCACTATGGCTACACCTTC. This chain connects TRBV6-2 or TRBV6-3 to TRBJ1-2; perhaps TRBD1 as D (6 bases). The CDR3 extends over 15 amino acids. Looked up from germline, CDR1 is MNHEY and CDR2 is SVGEGT. V lost 6 bases and J lost 3, with 17 bases in between.

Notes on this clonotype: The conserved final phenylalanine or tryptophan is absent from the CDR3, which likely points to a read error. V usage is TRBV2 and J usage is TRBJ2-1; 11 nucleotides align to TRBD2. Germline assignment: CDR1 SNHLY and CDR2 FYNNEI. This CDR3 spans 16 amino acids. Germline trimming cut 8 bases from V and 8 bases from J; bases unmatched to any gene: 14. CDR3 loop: CASGPPLAGVGYEQFS. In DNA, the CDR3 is TGTGCCAGCGGCCCGCCACTAGCGGGAGTGGGGTATGAGCAGTTCTCC.

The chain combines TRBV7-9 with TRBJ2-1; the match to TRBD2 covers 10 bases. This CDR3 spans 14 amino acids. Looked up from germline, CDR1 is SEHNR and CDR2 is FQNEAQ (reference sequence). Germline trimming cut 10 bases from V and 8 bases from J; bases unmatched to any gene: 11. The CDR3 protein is CAILSSGSSDEQFF. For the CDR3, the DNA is TGTGCCATCCTATCTAGCGGGAGTTCAGATGAGCAGTTCTTC.

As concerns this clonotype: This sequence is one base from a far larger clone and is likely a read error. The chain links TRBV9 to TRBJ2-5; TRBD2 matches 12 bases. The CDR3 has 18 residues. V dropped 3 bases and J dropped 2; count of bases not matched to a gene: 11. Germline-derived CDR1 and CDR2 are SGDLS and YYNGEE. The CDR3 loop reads CASSAGTSGWDGQETQYF. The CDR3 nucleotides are TGTGCCAGCAGCGCCGGGACTAGCGGGTGGGACGGGCAAGAGACCCAGTACTTC.

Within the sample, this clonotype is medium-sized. This chain's CDR3 is CASSPRQVTGELFF. In nucleotides, the CDR3 is TGTGCCAGCAGCCCTCGACAGGTCACCGGGGAGCTGTTTTTT. This rearrangement joins TRBV9 to TRBJ2-2; D is perhaps TRBD1 (6 bases). Germline values: CDR1 SGDLS, CDR2 YYNGEE. Trimming took off 4 bases at V and 4 bases at J, with 11 bases between the two ends. The length of the CDR3 is 14 residues. The entire variable domain, with the rest obtained from reference TRBV9 and TRBJ2-2, is as follows: DSGVTQTPKHLITATGQRVTLRCSPRSGDLSVYWYQQSLDQGLQFLIQYYNGEERAKGNILERFSAQQFPDLHSELNLSSLELGDSALYFCASSPRQVTGELFFGEGSRLTVL.

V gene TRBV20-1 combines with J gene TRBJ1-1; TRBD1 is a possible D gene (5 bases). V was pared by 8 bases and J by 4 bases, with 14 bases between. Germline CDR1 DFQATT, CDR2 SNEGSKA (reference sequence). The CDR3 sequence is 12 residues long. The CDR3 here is CSTGRLSTEAFF. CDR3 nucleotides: TGCAGTACAGGACGGCTGAGCACTGAAGCTTTCTTT.

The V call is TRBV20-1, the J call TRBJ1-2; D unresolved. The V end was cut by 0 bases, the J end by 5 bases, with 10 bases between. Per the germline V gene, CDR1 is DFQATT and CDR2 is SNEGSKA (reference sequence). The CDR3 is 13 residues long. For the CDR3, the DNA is TGCAGTGCTAGAGAAAATCTAGTATATGGCTACACCTTC. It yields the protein CSARENLVYGYTF.

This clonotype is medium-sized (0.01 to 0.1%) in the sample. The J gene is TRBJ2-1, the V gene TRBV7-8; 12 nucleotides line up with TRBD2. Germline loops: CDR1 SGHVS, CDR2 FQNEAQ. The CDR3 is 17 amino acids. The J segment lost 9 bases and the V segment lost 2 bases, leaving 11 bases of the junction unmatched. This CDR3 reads CASSLSWASGREAEQFF. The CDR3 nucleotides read TGTGCCAGCAGCTTAAGCTGGGCTAGCGGGAGGGAGGCTGAGCAGTTCTTC. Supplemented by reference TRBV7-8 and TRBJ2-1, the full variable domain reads GAGVSQSPRYKVAKRGQDVALRCDPISGHVSLFWYQQALGQGPEFLTYFQNEAQLDKSGLPSDRFFAERPEGSVSTLKIQRTQQEDSAVYLCASSLSWASGREAEQFFGPGTRLTVL.

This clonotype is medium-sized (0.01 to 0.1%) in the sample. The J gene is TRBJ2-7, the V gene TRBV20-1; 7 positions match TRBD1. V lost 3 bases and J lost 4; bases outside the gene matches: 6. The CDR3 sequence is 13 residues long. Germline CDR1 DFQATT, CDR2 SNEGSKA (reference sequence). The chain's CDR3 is CSASPLRGYEQYF. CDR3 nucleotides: TGCAGTGCTAGTCCCCTCAGGGGGTACGAGCAGTACTTC.

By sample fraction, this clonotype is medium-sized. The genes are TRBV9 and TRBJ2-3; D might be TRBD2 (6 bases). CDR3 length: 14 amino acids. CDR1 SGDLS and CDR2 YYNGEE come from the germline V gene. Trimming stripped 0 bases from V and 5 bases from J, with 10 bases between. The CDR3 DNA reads TGTGCCAGCAGCGTAGCTAGCGCGGGAGATACGCAGTATTTT. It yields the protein CASSVASAGDTQYF. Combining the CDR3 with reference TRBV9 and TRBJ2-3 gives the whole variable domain DSGVTQTPKHLITATGQRVTLRCSPRSGDLSVYWYQQSLDQGLQFLIQYYNGEERAKGNILERFSAQQFPDLHSELNLSSLELGDSALYFCASSVASAGDTQYFGPGTRLTVL.

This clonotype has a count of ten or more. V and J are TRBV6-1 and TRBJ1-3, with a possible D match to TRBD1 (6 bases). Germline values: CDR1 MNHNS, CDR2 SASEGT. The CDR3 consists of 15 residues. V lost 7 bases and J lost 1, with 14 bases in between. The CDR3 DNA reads TGTGCCAGCACCCAAATAGGGGGATCTGGAAACACCATATATTTT. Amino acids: CASTQIGGSGNTIYF.

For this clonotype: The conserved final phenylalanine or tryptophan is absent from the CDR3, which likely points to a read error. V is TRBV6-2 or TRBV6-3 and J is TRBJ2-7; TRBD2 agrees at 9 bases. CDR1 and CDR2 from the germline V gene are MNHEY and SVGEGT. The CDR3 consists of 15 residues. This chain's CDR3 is CDSSTGLAYSYEQYL. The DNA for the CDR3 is TGTGACAGCAGCACGGGACTAGCCTACTCCTACGAGCAGTACTTG.

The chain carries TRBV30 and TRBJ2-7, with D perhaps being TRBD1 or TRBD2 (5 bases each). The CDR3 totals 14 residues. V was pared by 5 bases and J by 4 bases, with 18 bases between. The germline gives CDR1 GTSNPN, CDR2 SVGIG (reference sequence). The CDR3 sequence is CAWDSRDGSYEQYF. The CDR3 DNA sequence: TGTGCCTGGGACTCACGGGACGGGTCGTACGAGCAGTACTTC.

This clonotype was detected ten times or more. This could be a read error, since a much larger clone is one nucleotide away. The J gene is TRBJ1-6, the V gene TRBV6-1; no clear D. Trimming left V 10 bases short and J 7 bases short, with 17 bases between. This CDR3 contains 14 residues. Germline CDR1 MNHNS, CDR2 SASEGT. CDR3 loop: CATSSASRNSPLHF. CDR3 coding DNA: TGTGCCACATCGTCGGCATCGAGGAATTCACCCCTCCACTTT.

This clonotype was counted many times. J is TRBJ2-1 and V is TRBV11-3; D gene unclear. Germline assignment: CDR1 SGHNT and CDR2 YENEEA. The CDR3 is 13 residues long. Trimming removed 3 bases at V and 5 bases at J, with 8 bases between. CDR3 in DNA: TGTGCCAGCAGCTTCAGCCGGGACAATGAGCAGTTCTTC. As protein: CASSFSRDNEQFF. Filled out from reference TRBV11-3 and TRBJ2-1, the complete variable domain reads EAGVVQSPRYKIIEKKQPVAFWCNPISGHNTLYWYLQNLGQGPELLIRYENEEAVDDSQLPKDRFSAERLKGVDSTLKIQPAELGDSAVYLCASSFSRDNEQFFGPGTRLTVL.

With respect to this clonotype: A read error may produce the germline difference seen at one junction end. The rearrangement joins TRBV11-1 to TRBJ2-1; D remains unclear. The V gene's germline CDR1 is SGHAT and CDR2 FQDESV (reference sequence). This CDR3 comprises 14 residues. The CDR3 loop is CAGSLSSQKSVQLF. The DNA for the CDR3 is TGTGCCGGCAGCTTAAGTTCACAGAAGTCCGTTCAGCTCTTC.

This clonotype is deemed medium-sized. This chain's CDR3 is CASTVSFGSSTDTQYF. The CDR3 region has the DNA TGTGCCAGCACCGTGTCATTTGGGTCGAGCACAGATACGCAGTATTTT. The chain uses TRBV2 and TRBJ2-3; no reliable D call. Germline values: CDR1 SNHLY, CDR2 FYNNEI. The V end lost 7 bases, the J end lost 0 bases, and 17 bases lay between the germline ends. CDR3 size: 16 residues. Variable domain in full (rest from reference TRBV2 and TRBJ2-3): EPEVTQTPSHQVTQMGQEVILRCVPISNHLYFYWYRQILGQKVEFLVSFYNNEISEKSEIFDDQFSVERPDGSNFTLKIRSTKLEDSAMYFCASTVSFGSSTDTQYFGPGTRLTVL.

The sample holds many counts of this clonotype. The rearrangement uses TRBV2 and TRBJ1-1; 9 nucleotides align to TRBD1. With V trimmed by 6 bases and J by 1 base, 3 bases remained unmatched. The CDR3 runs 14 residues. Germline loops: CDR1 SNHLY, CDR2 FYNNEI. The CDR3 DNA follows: TGTGCCAGCAGGAGGACAGGGGCGAACACTGAAGCTTTCTTT. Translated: CASRRTGANTEAFF.

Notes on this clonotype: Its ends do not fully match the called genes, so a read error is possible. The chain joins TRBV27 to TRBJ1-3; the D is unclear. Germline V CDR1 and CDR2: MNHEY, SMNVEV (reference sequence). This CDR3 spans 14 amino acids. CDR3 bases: TGTGCCAGCAGTTTGAACTGGGCTGGAAGCACCATATATTTT. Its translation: CASSLNWAGSTIYF.

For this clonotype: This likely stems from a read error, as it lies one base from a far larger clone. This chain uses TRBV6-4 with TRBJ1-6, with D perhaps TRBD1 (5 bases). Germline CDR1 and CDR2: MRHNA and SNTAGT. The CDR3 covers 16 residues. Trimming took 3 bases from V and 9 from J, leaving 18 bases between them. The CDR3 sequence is CASSEKVGVSSSPLHF. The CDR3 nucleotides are TGTGCCAGCAGTGAGAAAGTAGGGGTTAGTTCTTCACCCCTCCACTTT.

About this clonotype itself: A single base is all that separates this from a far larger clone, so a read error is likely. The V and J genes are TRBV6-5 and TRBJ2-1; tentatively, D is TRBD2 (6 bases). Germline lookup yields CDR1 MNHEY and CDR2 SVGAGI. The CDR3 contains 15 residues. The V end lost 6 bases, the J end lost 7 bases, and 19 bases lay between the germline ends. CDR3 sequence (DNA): TGTGCCAGCAGCCGACAAGCGGGTTTAAGAAATGAGCAGTTCTTC. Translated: CASSRQAGLRNEQFF.

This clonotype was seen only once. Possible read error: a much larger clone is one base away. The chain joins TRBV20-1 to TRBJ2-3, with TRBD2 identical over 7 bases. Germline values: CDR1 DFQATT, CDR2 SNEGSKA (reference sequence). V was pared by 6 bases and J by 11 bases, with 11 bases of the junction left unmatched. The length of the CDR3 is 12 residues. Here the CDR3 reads CSATGGGHEQYF. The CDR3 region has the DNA TGCAGTGCCACGGGCGGGGGTCATGAGCAGTATTTT.

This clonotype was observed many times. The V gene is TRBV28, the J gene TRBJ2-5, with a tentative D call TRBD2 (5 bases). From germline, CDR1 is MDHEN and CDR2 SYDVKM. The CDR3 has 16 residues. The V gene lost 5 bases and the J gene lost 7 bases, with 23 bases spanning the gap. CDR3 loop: CASSQEALAPARTQYF. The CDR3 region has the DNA TGTGCCAGCAGTCAAGAGGCCTTAGCGCCCGCGAGGACCCAGTACTTC.

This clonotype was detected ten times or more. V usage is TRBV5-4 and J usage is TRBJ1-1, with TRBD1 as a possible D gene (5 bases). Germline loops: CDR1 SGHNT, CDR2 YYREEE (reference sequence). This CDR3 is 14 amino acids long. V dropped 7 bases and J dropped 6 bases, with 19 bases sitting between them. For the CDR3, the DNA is TGTGCCAGCCGCTCGGACTTCAACAGGCCTGAAGCTTTCTTT. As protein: CASRSDFNRPEAFF.

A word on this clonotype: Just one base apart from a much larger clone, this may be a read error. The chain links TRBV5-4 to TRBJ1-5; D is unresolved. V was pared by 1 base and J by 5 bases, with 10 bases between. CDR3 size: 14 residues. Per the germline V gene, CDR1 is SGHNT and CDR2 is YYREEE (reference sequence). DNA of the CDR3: TGTGCCAGCAGCTTGCGGCCCGGGCATCAGCCCCAGCATTTT. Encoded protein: CASSLRPGHQPQHF. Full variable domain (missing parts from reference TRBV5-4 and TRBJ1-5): ETGVTQSPTHLIKTRGQQVTLRCSSQSGHNTVSWYQQALGQGPQFIFQYYREEENGRGNFPPRFSGLQFPNYSSELNVNALELDDSALYLCASSLRPGHQPQHFGDGTRLSIL.

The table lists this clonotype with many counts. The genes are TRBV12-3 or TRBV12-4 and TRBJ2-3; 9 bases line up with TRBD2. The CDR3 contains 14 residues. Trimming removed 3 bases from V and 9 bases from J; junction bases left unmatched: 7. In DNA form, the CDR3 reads TGTGCCAGCAGTTTTCAAGCGGGAGGCATGACGCAGTATTTT. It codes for CASSFQAGGMTQYF.